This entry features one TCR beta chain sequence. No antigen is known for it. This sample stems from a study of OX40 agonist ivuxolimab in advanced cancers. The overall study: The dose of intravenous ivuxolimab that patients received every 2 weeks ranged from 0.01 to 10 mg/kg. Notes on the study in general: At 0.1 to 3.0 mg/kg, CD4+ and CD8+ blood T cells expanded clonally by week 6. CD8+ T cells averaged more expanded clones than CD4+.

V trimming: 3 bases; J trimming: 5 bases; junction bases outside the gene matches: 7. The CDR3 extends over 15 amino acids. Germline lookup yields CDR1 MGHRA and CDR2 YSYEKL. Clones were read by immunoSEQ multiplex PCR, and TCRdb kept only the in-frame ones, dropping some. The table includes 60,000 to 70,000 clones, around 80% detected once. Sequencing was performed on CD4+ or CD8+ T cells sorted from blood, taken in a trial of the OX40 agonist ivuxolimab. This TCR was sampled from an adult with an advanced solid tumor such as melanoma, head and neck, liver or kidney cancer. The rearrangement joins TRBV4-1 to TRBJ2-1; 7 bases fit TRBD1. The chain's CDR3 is CASSHRQGEHNEQFF. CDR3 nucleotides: TGCGCCAGCAGCCACCGACAGGGAGAGCACAATGAGCAGTTCTTC.